This T cell receptor beta chain was documented in a study of shared clonotypes between healthy human individuals (dated by TCRdb to 2020 to 2021). With regard to the full study: The cohort comprised two women and a few men aged 18 to 49 years. Blood TCR repertoires of about 5 healthy adults were deeply sequenced to estimate repertoire size and the extent of clonotype sharing between individuals. Libraries were prepared and TCR repertoires were sequenced by different laboratories using diverse techniques, in order to increase sequencing depth and limit assay-specific biases. Between about 0.94 and 8.9 billion PBMCs per donor were obtained by leukapheresis.

Using the deep immunoSEQ assay, multiplex PCR amplified TCR CDR3 regions from genomic DNA. Extracted genomic DNA from each cell subset was spread evenly across all wells of several immunoSEQ 96-well plates, with each plate serving as a replicate. For unsorted PBMC, each replicate PCR was loaded with roughly 270 ng genomic DNA, equivalent to roughly 31,000 T cell genomes. Ten immunoSEQ deep assay plates were used to sequence unsorted PBMC genomic DNA. Purified libraries were quantified with a Qubit 3.0 fluorometer, sized on a Bioanalyzer 2100, and re-quantified with the KAPA Library Quantification kit. Every immunoSEQ 96-well plate was sequenced on a dedicated single-read 150-cycle Illumina NextSeq 550 flow cell. Concerning the study's data processing: The immunoSEQ output contained only junctional sequences without quality scores, so filtering could not match that applied to full-length reads. To assign V/J genes and CDR3, sequences were annotated using PyIR, a Python wrapper for IgBLAST v1.9, with IMGT germline references. Reads with weak V/J assignments (E-value above 1e-6), missing CDR3, stop codons, out-of-frame junctions, or ambiguous translated residues were removed. V3J clonotypes were defined as sequences sharing an identical inferred V gene, J gene, and CDR3 amino acid sequence. To compute the percentage overlap between repertoires, the number of shared unique clonotypes was divided by the size of the smaller repertoire. Repertoire richness was assessed with RTK rarefaction, the Chao1 estimator, and Recon v2.1 estimates of unobserved clonotypes. TCRdb's version of the immuneACCESS table is confined to in-frame rearrangements and falls short of the full clone set. An unresolved V gene accounts for under half of the shortfall where checked; the remainder is of unknown origin. V and J calls and clone size are as listed in that table; D and trimming were resolved from the DNA. The sample table shows hundreds of thousands of clones, and roughly four fifths are seen once. Of the sample, about 11% is held by the ten largest clones.

Donors were healthy HIV-negative adults with no recently reported acute infections or vaccinations. Only Caucasian adults living in Nashville, Tennessee, USA were represented among the donors. In the unsorted samples, 90 million to 100 million PBMCs were counted, and genomic DNA was extracted using the QIAamp DNA Blood Mini kit. Blood was obtained by leukapheresis, after which PBMCs were separated by Ficoll-Histopaque density gradient centrifugation and cryopreserved in liquid nitrogen vapor phase. Study-wide findings and limitations: Pairwise subsampling indicated that sequencing depth was expected to affect the degree of clonotype sharing among donors. Because the study included only a small number of donors, the genetic and exposure-history diversity represented was limited. Sampling was restricted to blood, and TCR repertoires in tissue are likely to differ from TCR repertoires in blood.

This clone was observed a handful of times. The specificity of this receptor is unknown. The input lacks base qualities; no much larger clone sits a single base away. CDR3 length: 13 amino acids, cysteine to phenylalanine. CDR3 DNA is the only sequence kept; it has 39 bases, read in frame from the first base. V is shortened by 0 bases, J by 8 bases, and the region joining them spans 10 bases. The germline V gene supplies CDR1 MNHNS and CDR2 SASEGT. The chain couples TRBV6-1 to TRBJ1-2; too little of a D gene remains to name it. The sequence was collected from a woman in her thirties or forties in good health. Some clones in this sample may be carry-over from other donors' samples. Sequenced input: PBMCs. The CDR3 region reads CASSEAYTIGYTF. The nucleotide sequence is given as TGTGCCAGCAGTGAAGCGTACACAATCGGCTACACCTTC.